This TCR beta chain was captured in a study of technical replicates of blood from a handful of donors. This CDR3 contains 15 residues. In germline, CDR1 is MNHNS, CDR2 SASEGT. Trimming pared 2 bases from V and 4 bases from J, leaving 14 bases between. Profiled with immunoSEQ multiplex PCR; TCRdb holds only in-frame clones, not every one. The sample lists tens of thousands of clones, more than 75% occurring once. The sequencing input was PBMCs. The sequence was collected from a human donor in good health. Some clones in this sample may be carry-over from other donors' samples. The rearrangement uses TRBV6-1 and TRBJ2-5, with D possibly TRBD1 on 6 matching bases. CDR3 region: CASSESPTGRETQYF. CDR3 nucleotide sequence: TGTGCCAGCAGTGAAAGCCCTACAGGGAGAGAGACCCAGTACTTC.